This TCR beta chain was sequenced for a study of blood T cell repertoires in COVID-19. Study information: The United States, Italy and Spain provided the acute and convalescent COVID-19 samples. The analysed material was cDNA or gDNA that came from T cells, B-cell-depleted T cells, or PBMCs.

This table comes from immunoSEQ multiplex PCR, and its TCRdb copy is limited to in-frame clones, with some not included. Of around 450,000 clones listed, about 89% are singletons. With respect to this clone: Additional DNA sequences in this sample encode the identical CDR3.

The sample was peripheral blood. The receptor's source is a woman aged 25-40 years with acute or convalescent COVID-19.

CDR3 amino acids: CASSLLRETQYF. CDR3 coding DNA: TGTGCCAGCAGCCTTCTACGGGAGACCCAGTACTTC. This chain uses TRBV3-1 (or the pseudogene TRBV3-2) with TRBJ2-5, with D unresolved. V was shortened by 4 bases and J by 5 bases, with 8 bases between the two germline ends. The CDR3 extends over 12 amino acids. The germline V gene encodes CDR1 LGHDT and CDR2 YNNKEL (reference sequence).